This T cell receptor beta chain was documented in a study of blood T cell repertoires in COVID-19. This CDR3 spans 17 amino acids. Germline CDR1 and CDR2: LNHDA and SQIVND (reference sequence). Trimming stripped 4 bases from V and 2 bases from J, with 19 bases between. Data came from immunoSEQ multiplex PCR; TCRdb stores just in-frame clones and leaves some out. The table records tens of thousands of clones, 83% of them present only once. Sequenced material: peripheral blood. The source is a human donor in a cohort sampled during active COVID-19. This rearrangement joins TRBV19 to TRBJ2-3; maybe TRBD1 (6 bases). CDR3 sequence: CASSRVGPGAYTDTQYF. CDR3 bases: TGTGCCAGTAGTAGGGTTGGGCCAGGGGCCTACACAGATACGCAGTATTTT.